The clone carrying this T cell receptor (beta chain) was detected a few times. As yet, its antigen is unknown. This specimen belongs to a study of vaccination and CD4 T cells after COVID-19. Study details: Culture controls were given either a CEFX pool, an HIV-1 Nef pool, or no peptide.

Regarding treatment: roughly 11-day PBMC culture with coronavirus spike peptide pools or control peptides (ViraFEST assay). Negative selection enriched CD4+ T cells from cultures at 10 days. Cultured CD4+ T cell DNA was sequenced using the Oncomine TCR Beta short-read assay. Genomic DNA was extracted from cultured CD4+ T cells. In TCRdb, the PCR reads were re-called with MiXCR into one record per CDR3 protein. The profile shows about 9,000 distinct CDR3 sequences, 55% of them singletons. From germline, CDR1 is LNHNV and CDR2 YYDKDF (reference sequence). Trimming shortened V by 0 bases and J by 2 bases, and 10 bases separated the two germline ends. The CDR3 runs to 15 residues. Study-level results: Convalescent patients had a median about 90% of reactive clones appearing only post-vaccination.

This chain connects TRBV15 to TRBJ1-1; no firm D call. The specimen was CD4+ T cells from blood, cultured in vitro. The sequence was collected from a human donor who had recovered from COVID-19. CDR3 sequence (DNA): TGTGCCACCAGCAGAGAGATTTCGGTTAACACTGAAGCTTTCTTT. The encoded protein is CATSREISVNTEAFF.